This T cell receptor beta chain was observed in a study of cytomegalovirus exposure and HLA in healthy donors. Germline V CDR1 and CDR2: PRHDT, FYEKMQ (reference sequence). This CDR3 comprises 14 residues. V lost 3 bases to trimming and J lost 4 bases, with 13 bases between them. PCR amplification relied on 60 Vbeta primers (plus 13 Jbeta primers). Clones were sequenced by immunoSEQ multiplex PCR, and TCRdb holds only the in-frame ones, with some missing. This repertoire shows about 210,000 clones, 82% found once; its top ten account for roughly 6%. This clone was picked up one time. Its antigen is currently unknown. General study results and limits: In vitro, a few CMV-associated chains proved specific for CMV antigens. Later, an analysis found that common viral pathogens appeared to be linked with several of the most significant clusters.

The sequence was collected from a man between 35 and 55 years old in good health and CMV-seropositive. Sequencing input: PBMCs. The chain joins TRBV13 to TRBJ2-7; D call uncertain. Here the CDR3 reads CASSLRLTWYEQYF. The CDR3, as DNA: TGTGCCAGCAGCTTGAGACTCACGTGGTACGAGCAGTACTTC. Variable domain in full (rest from reference TRBV13 and TRBJ2-7): AAGVIQSPRHLIKEKRETATLKCYPIPRHDTVYWYQQGPGQDPQFLISFYEKMQSDKGSIPDRFSAQQFSDYHSELNMSSLELGDSALYFCASSLRLTWYEQYFGPGTRLTVT.